This TCR beta chain was identified in a study of OX40 agonist ivuxolimab in advanced cancers. Study at large: Three patients had partial responses: one hepatocellular carcinoma, two cutaneous melanoma.

Here immunoSEQ multiplex PCR was the method, and the copy in TCRdb shows in-frame clones only, minus some. The sample holds 100,000 or so clones, approximately 95% seen once. The germline V and J ends were trimmed by 10 bases and 13 bases, with 20 bases remaining between them. This CDR3 is 13 amino acids long. Germline V CDR1 and CDR2: LNHDA, SQIVND (reference sequence). The TCR sequence derives from an adult with an advanced solid tumor such as melanoma, head and neck, liver or kidney cancer. The chain is built from TRBV19 and TRBJ1-6, with D possibly being TRBD1 (5 bases). Sequenced here: CD4+ or CD8+ T cells sorted from blood, sampled in a trial of the OX40 agonist ivuxolimab. CDR3 bases: TGTGCCACCCGACCGGGGGTGGGATTCCCCCTCCACTTT. Translating it yields CATRPGVGFPLHF.